This is a list of T cell receptor beta chains from one sample in a study of Tregs in tolerant kidney transplant recipients. TCRdb's copy holds only in-frame clones and misses some; the assay was immunoSEQ multiplex PCR. The top ten clones hold around 4.5% of a sample with some 65,000 clones, 84% of them seen once. Sample: CD4+ T cells from blood. These receptors came from a human donor in good health. The CDR3 runs from the conserved cysteine through the conserved F or W. A D gene is named only where the DNA matches it firmly. Some rows have no size entry. The others give once, few or many, or a class for an expanded clone.

v_call,j_call,clone_size,d_call,cdr3_aa,cdr3_nt
TRBV10-1,TRBJ2-7,.,.,CATIYEQYF,TGCGCCACCATCTACGAGCAGTACTTC
TRBV6-5,TRBJ1-2,.,.,CASSYGGYGYTF,TGTGCCAGCAGTTACGGGGGCTATGGCTACACCTTC
TRBV28,TRBJ2-2,.,TRBD2,CASSSTSGLNGELFF,TGTGCCAGCAGTTCGACTAGCGGGCTTAACGGGGAGCTGTTTTTT
TRBV25-1,TRBJ1-1,.,TRBD1,CASSEWRTGGTEAFF,TGTGCCAGCAGTGAATGGCGAACAGGGGGCACTGAAGCTTTCTTT
TRBV5-1,TRBJ2-5,once,.,CASSLAVSEFQETRYF,TGCGCCAGCAGCTTGGCCGTCTCCGAGTTCCAAGAGACCCGGTACTTC
TRBV4-1,TRBJ1-2,once,TRBD1,CASSPRTGPSSYGYTF,TGCGCCAGCAGCCCGCGGACAGGGCCCTCTTCTTATGGCTACACCTTC
TRBV4-1,TRBJ2-7,.,.,CASSQDRRKRNYEQYF,TGCGCCAGCAGCCAAGACAGACGAAAGCGGAACTACGAGCAGTACTTC
TRBV11-1,TRBJ2-5,.,.,CASSLAGVPLETQYF,TGTGCCAGCAGCTTAGCGGGAGTTCCCCTGGAGACCCAGTACTTC
TRBV10-3,TRBJ1-5,.,TRBD1,CAISESLGGRYSNQPQHF,TGTGCCATCAGTGAGTCGCTAGGGGGCCGCTATAGCAATCAGCCCCAGCATTTT
TRBV7-9,TRBJ2-2,.,.,CASSLAFAGENTGELFF,TGTGCCAGCAGCTTAGCCTTCGCAGGGGAAAACACCGGGGAGCTGTTTTTT
TRBV7-6,TRBJ2-7,.,.,CASSLAGMGGGSSYEQYF,TGTGCCAGCAGCTTAGCGGGGATGGGGGGAGGTTCCTCCTACGAGCAGTACTTC
TRBV28,TRBJ1-5,.,.,CAAKTGTRYQPQHF,TGTGCCGCAAAAACCGGGACACGATATCAGCCCCAGCATTTT
TRBV2,TRBJ2-2,.,TRBD1,CASSLLGTANTGELFF,TGTGCCAGCAGCTTATTAGGGACAGCGAACACCGGGGAGCTGTTTTTT
TRBV25-1,TRBJ2-7,.,.,CASSDAGTLYEQYF,TGTGCCAGCAGTGACGCGGGTACTCTGTACGAGCAGTACTTC
TRBV29-1,TRBJ1-2,.,.,CSVEGPLFRGSGYTF,TGCAGCGTTGAAGGCCCCTTGTTCAGGGGTTCCGGCTACACCTTC
TRBV7-9,TRBJ2-5,.,TRBD1,CASSSRPGQGDQETQYF,TGTGCCAGCAGCTCTAGACCGGGACAGGGGGACCAAGAGACCCAGTACTTC
TRBV19,TRBJ2-1,.,TRBD2,CASSKRERLAAFYEQFF,TGTGCCAGTAGTAAACGGGAGCGACTAGCGGCCTTCTATGAGCAGTTCTTC
TRBV4-3,TRBJ2-3,.,TRBD1,CASSRTGGGGDTQYF,TGCGCCAGCAGTCGGACAGGGGGCGGTGGAGATACGCAGTATTTT
TRBV2,TRBJ1-1,.,.,CASTLSPGDYEAFF,TGTGCCAGCACCCTTTCCCCAGGGGATTACGAAGCTTTCTTT
TRBV4-1,TRBJ2-3,.,.,CASSQVLLAPDTQYF,TGCGCCAGCAGCCAAGTTCTCCTCGCACCAGATACGCAGTATTTT
TRBV5-6,TRBJ1-5,.,.,CASSLRNRVENQPQHF,TGTGCCAGCAGCTTGAGAAACAGGGTGGAAAATCAGCCCCAGCATTTT
TRBV7-9,TRBJ2-1,.,.,CASSAFGQRNNEQFF,TGTGCCAGCAGCGCTTTCGGGCAAAGAAACAATGAGCAGTTCTTC
TRBV7-7,TRBJ2-6,.,.,CASSRWDKCQSRANVLTF,TGTGCCAGCAGCAGGTGGGATAAGTGCCAAAGTCGGGCCAACGTCCTGACTTTC
TRBV2,TRBJ1-5,.,.,CASRYSARQPQHF,TGTGCCAGCAGATACAGTGCCCGTCAGCCCCAGCATTTT
TRBV6-5,TRBJ2-3,.,.,CASQAFRSTDTQYF,TGTGCCAGCCAGGCATTTAGGAGCACAGATACGCAGTATTTT
TRBV7-9,TRBJ1-1,.,.,CASSLDRATEAFF,TGTGCCAGCAGCTTAGATCGGGCCACTGAAGCTTTCTTT
TRBV6-6,TRBJ2-7,.,.,CASSDLREQYF,TGTGCCAGCAGCGACCTACGGGAGCAGTACTTC
TRBV4-3,TRBJ2-2,.,.,CASSQVLAGRGSGELFF,TGCGCCAGCAGCCAAGTGTTGGCCGGGCGGGGCTCAGGGGAGCTGTTTTTT
TRBV2,TRBJ2-1,.,TRBD1,CASRSRAGTANEQFF,TGTGCCAGCAGAAGCCGAGCCGGGACAGCAAATGAGCAGTTCTTC
TRBV14,TRBJ2-1,.,TRBD1,CASSQRQGVNEQFF,TGTGCCAGCAGCCAGCGACAGGGGGTAAATGAGCAGTTCTTC
TRBV11-1,TRBJ2-1,.,.,CASSPRGSYSYNEQFF,TGTGCCAGCAGCCCTCGTGGGTCCTACTCCTACAATGAGCAGTTCTTC
TRBV28,TRBJ2-1,.,.,CASKEGVYEQFF,TGTGCCAGCAAGGAGGGAGTGTATGAGCAGTTCTTC
TRBV5-1,TRBJ2-1,.,.,CASSLAGNSGNEQFF,TGCGCCAGCAGCTTGGCGGGTAATAGCGGCAATGAGCAGTTCTTC
TRBV29-1,TRBJ2-1,.,TRBD2,CSVGRVLNSGSLREQFF,TGCAGCGTTGGTCGGGTCCTCAATAGCGGGAGTTTACGTGAGCAGTTCTTC
TRBV19,TRBJ1-2,.,TRBD1,CASSMKSGQGRHYGYTF,TGTGCCAGTAGTATGAAGTCGGGACAGGGGAGACACTATGGCTACACCTTC
TRBV12-5,TRBJ1-1,few,.,CASGRRNTEAFF,TGTGCTAGTGGTCGGAGGAACACTGAAGCTTTCTTT
TRBV2,TRBJ2-3,.,.,CASSEERLTTDTQYF,TGTGCCAGCAGTGAAGAACGACTAACCACAGATACGCAGTATTTT
TRBV2,TRBJ1-3,.,TRBD1,CASRWDRADTIYF,TGTGCCAGCAGATGGGACAGGGCGGACACCATATATTTT
TRBV9,TRBJ2-5,.,TRBD1,CASSVPPGTGGRETQYF,TGTGCCAGCAGCGTACCTCCCGGGACAGGGGGAAGAGAGACCCAGTACTTC
TRBV29-1,TRBJ1-4,.,.,CSVGLTTKIEKLFF,TGCAGCGTTGGGCTAACTACTAAGATTGAAAAACTGTTTTTT
TRBV27,TRBJ1-5,once,TRBD1,CASGTMGTGQGAQPQHF,TGTGCCAGCGGTACAATGGGGACAGGGCAAGGGGCTCAGCCCCAGCATTTT
TRBV19,TRBJ1-3,.,.,CASSRGAGSGNTIYF,TGTGCCAGTAGTAGAGGGGCCGGCTCTGGAAACACCATATATTTT